The 23 T cell receptor beta chains reported below all come from one sample, sequenced in a study of T-cell reconstitution after alpha-beta-depleted transplantation in children. Unique molecular identifiers were built into the TCRbeta library. TCRdb re-analysed the PCR reads in MiXCR, keeping a single row per CDR3 protein. The sample includes 600,000 to 800,000 distinct CDR3 sequences, around 13% of them seen just once. Sequenced material: PBMCs, taken before TCRalphabeta/CD19-depleted stem cell transplant. The receptors originated from a girl aged 2 to 10 with congenital amegakaryocytic thrombocytopenia, due to receive a stem cell transplant.

This rearrangement joins TRBV3-1 to TRBJ2-5; D is perhaps TRBD1 (6 bases). The germline V and J ends were trimmed by 0 bases and 2 bases, with 10 bases remaining between them. The CDR3 runs 15 residues. Germline lookup yields CDR1 LGHDT and CDR2 YNNKEL (reference sequence). Here the CDR3 reads CASSQEGQQQETQYF. For the CDR3, the DNA is TGTGCCAGCAGCCAAGAGGGACAACAACAAGAGACCCAGTACTTC.

The sample holds a few counts of this clonotype. The genes are TRBV4-1 and TRBJ2-1; possibly TRBD2 for D (5 bases). V lost 4 bases, J lost 5 bases, and 9 bases lay in between. Germline-derived CDR1 and CDR2 are MGHRA and YSYEKL. The CDR3 sequence is 13 residues long. The CDR3 spells CASSLRAHNEQFF. In nucleotides, the CDR3 is TGCGCCAGCAGCCTGAGGGCCCACAATGAGCAGTTCTTC.

This clonotype turned up a few times. The chain recombines TRBV5-1 with TRBJ2-2; 8 bases line up with TRBD1. V was clipped by 1 base and J by 5 bases; unmatched bases: 7. CDR1 SGHRS and CDR2 YFSETQ come from the germline V gene. The CDR3 runs 16 residues. DNA for the CDR3: TGCGCCAGCAGCTTGATGGCAGGGGGCCGAACCGGGGAGCTGTTTTTT. It codes for CASSLMAGGRTGELFF.

This clonotype was seen just once. The V and J genes are TRBV20-1 and TRBJ2-3; tentative D call: TRBD2 (5 bases). The CDR3 runs 14 residues. V was pared by 5 bases and J by 3 bases, with 15 bases between. Germline assignment: CDR1 DFQATT and CDR2 SNEGSKA (reference sequence). The CDR3 region is CSAYGLDATDTQYF. The CDR3 region has the DNA TGCAGTGCTTATGGACTCGACGCGACAGATACGCAGTATTTT.

The rearrangement links TRBV7-9 to TRBJ2-3; 9 bases line up with TRBD2. Trimming at V came to 3 bases and at J to 3 bases, leaving 7 bases not matched to a gene. This CDR3 comprises 16 residues. In germline, CDR1 is SEHNR, CDR2 FQNEAQ (reference sequence). Here the CDR3 reads CASSFMAGGETDTQYF. DNA for the CDR3: TGTGCCAGCAGCTTCATGGCGGGAGGGGAAACAGATACGCAGTATTTT.

J is TRBJ2-1 and V is TRBV5-1, with 7 bases lining up with TRBD1. The CDR3 runs to 15 residues. Germline V gene sequence: CDR1 SGHRS, CDR2 YFSETQ. V dropped 1 base and J dropped 2; count of bases not matched to a gene: 3. Written as DNA, the CDR3 is TGCGCCAGCAGCTTGTGGCAGGGGGCCTACAATGAGCAGTTCTTC. This translates into CASSLWQGAYNEQFF.

The chain joins TRBV5-1 to TRBJ1-1; tentative D call: TRBD1 (5 bases). This CDR3 spans 13 amino acids. Trimming pared 10 bases from V and 7 bases from J, leaving 20 bases between. The germline gives CDR1 SGHRS, CDR2 YFSETQ. DNA of the CDR3: TGCGCCGAGGACCAACAGGAGCACGGTGAAGCTTTCTTT. Its translation: CAEDQQEHGEAFF.

This clonotype was observed a handful of times. The chain recombines TRBV15 with TRBJ1-4; D is undetermined. Trimming took off 11 bases at V and 7 bases at J, with 20 bases between the two ends. This CDR3 has 14 amino acids. Germline V CDR1 and CDR2: LNHNV, YYDKDF (reference sequence). CDR3 DNA: TGTGCCTCCCGGGCCGGGGAGGAAGGTGAAAAACTGTTTTTT. Protein sequence: CASRAGEEGEKLFF.

This chain joins TRBV7-8 and TRBJ2-1; TRBD2 is a possible D gene (6 bases). Trimming shortened V by 4 bases and J by 8 bases, and 18 bases separated the two germline ends. The CDR3 contains 15 residues. Germline-derived CDR1 and CDR2 are SGHVS and FQNEAQ. The CDR3 nucleotides read TGTGCCAGCAGCTCGTCACGGGGGATTTCCGATGAGCAGTTCTTC. This codes for CASSSSRGISDEQFF.

This clonotype has just a few counts. The rearrangement joins TRBV28 to TRBJ2-1, with a possible D match to TRBD1 (7 bases). CDR1 and CDR2 (germline): MDHEN, SYDVKM. The ends were cut back, 7 bases at V and 2 bases at J, with 15 bases in the middle. CDR3 length equals 15 residues. CDR3 loop: CASIQGGRAYNEQFF. DNA of the CDR3: TGTGCCAGCATTCAGGGGGGCAGGGCCTACAATGAGCAGTTCTTC.

The chain couples TRBV5-1 to TRBJ2-1; 10 bases map to TRBD2. CDR1 is SGHRS and CDR2 is YFSETQ in the germline V gene. The CDR3 length is 16 residues. Losses at the gene ends were 0 bases for V and 8 bases for J; bases not matched to a gene: 8. The CDR3, as DNA: TGCGCCAGCAGCTTGGCTAGCGGGAGAATCCGTCATGAGCAGTTCTTC. It is translated as CASSLASGRIRHEQFF.

The chain joins TRBV2 to TRBJ1-1, with D uncertain. The germline CDR1 and CDR2 sequences are SNHLY and FYNNEI. The CDR3 extends over 14 amino acids. Trimming removed 3 bases from V and 0 bases from J, with 8 bases in between. In DNA, the CDR3 is TGTGCCAGCAGTGAGGCAGCCATGAACACTGAAGCTTTCTTT. This sequence encodes CASSEAAMNTEAFF.

This clonotype was counted between two and nine times. The CDR3 DNA follows: TGCGCCAGCAGCCTCCTACAGGGAAGGCCTCTCTACGAGCAGTACTTC. It codes for CASSLLQGRPLYEQYF. The V and J genes are TRBV5-1 and TRBJ2-7; tentative D call: TRBD1 (6 bases). Germline values: CDR1 SGHRS, CDR2 YFSETQ. CDR3 size: 16 residues. Trimming cost V 4 bases and J 3 bases, with 20 bases left between them.

V and J are TRBV28 and TRBJ2-3, with D possibly matching TRBD2 (7 bases). Trimming took off 3 bases at V and 2 bases at J, with 24 bases between the two ends. Looked up from germline, CDR1 is MDHEN and CDR2 is SYDVKM. CDR3 length: 19 residues. CDR3 residues: CASSLRVRGTIADTDTQYF. The DNA of the CDR3 is TGTGCCAGCAGTTTGAGGGTTAGGGGGACTATAGCCGACACAGATACGCAGTATTTT.

The V gene is TRBV19, the J gene TRBJ2-3, with 7 bases matching TRBD1. This CDR3 is built from 17 residues. J lost 2 bases, V lost 1 base, and 9 bases had no gene match. Germline V gene sequence: CDR1 LNHDA, CDR2 SQIVND (reference sequence). Here the CDR3 DNA reads TGTGCCAGTAGTATAGGAAGGGACAGACCCATCACAGATACGCAGTATTTT. This encodes CASSIGRDRPITDTQYF.

The chain has TRBV28 and TRBJ2-3; 11 nucleotides align to TRBD2. The V and J ends lost 5 bases and 6 bases, in that order; junction bases with no gene match: 7. Germline CDR1 reads MDHEN; CDR2 reads SYDVKM. The CDR3 extends over 15 amino acids. The CDR3: CASSLSSGRKDTQYF. CDR3 in DNA: TGTGCCAGCAGTCTGTCTAGCGGGAGGAAGGATACGCAGTATTTT.

V gene TRBV19 combines with J gene TRBJ2-7, with 9 bases that match TRBD1. The CDR3 length is 13 residues. V shed 8 bases, J shed 3 bases, and the junction held 5 bases outside the gene matches. The V gene's germline CDR1 is LNHDA and CDR2 SQIVND (reference sequence). DNA for the CDR3: TGTGCCAGTCAGCCGGGACAGGGCTACGAGCAGTACTTC. It is translated as CASQPGQGYEQYF.

This clonotype was seen at least ten times. This sequence joins TRBV29-1 and TRBJ1-1, with D possibly TRBD1 on 6 matching bases. V lost 6 bases, J lost 1 base, and 15 bases lay in between. The CDR3 length is 14 residues. Germline V gives CDR1 SQVTM, CDR2 ANQGSEA. In nucleotides, the CDR3 is TGCAGCGTAGATACCATACAGGGGAACACTGAAGCTTTCTTT. As protein: CSVDTIQGNTEAFF.

This clonotype was counted a few times. The V and J genes are TRBV20-1 and TRBJ2-2, with TRBD2 matching 14 bases. The ends lost 2 bases at V and 6 bases at J; junction bases unmatched: 17. Germline V lookup: CDR1 DFQATT, CDR2 SNEGSKA (reference sequence). The CDR3 runs 20 residues. Here the CDR3 DNA reads TGCAGTGCTAGATCGCCTATCCCCCCCATGACTAGCGGGAGGGCCGGGGAGCTGTTTTTT. This sequence encodes CSARSPIPPMTSGRAGELFF.

The table lists this clonotype with a few counts. The chain joins TRBV28 to TRBJ2-2; 12 positions agree with TRBD2. This CDR3 spans 18 amino acids. J gave up 4 bases and V 5 bases, and 11 bases lay outside the gene matches. The germline V gene has CDR1 MDHEN and CDR2 SYDVKM. The CDR3 sequence is CASSPWSSGRASTGELFF. The CDR3 region has the DNA TGTGCCAGCAGTCCCTGGTCTAGCGGGAGGGCCAGCACCGGGGAGCTGTTTTTT.

This clonotype appeared a few times. The chain has TRBV7-8 and TRBJ2-5; D is uncertain. The V gene's germline CDR1 is SGHVS and CDR2 FQNEAQ. CDR3 length: 11 residues. V dropped 5 bases and J dropped 9 bases, with 10 bases sitting between them. CDR3 residues: CASSPELAQYF. The CDR3 DNA sequence: TGTGCCAGCAGCCCGGAGTTGGCCCAGTACTTC.

In its sample, this clonotype was seen many times. The V gene is TRBV5-4, the J gene TRBJ2-5; tentatively, D is TRBD1 (5 bases). The CDR3 runs 14 residues. Germline V gene lookup returns CDR1 SGHNT and CDR2 YYREEE (reference sequence). V was trimmed by 1 base and J by 2 bases, leaving 9 bases between them. The DNA of the CDR3 is TGTGCCAGCAGCTTGTTGACAGTACAAGAGACCCAGTACTTC. Amino acid sequence: CASSLLTVQETQYF.

This clonotype was counted at least ten times. This chain links TRBV10-3 with TRBJ2-1; 10 nucleotides agree with TRBD2. This CDR3 contains 13 residues. The germline V gene encodes CDR1 ENHRY and CDR2 SYGVKD. V dropped 6 bases and J dropped 5; count of bases not matched to a gene: 1. The CDR3: CAIRGLANNEQFF. For the CDR3, the DNA is TGTGCCATCAGGGGACTAGCGAACAATGAGCAGTTCTTC.